The 18 T cell receptor beta chains presented below share a single source sample, sequenced in a study of T cells in localized non-small cell lung cancer. Clones were read by immunoSEQ multiplex PCR, and TCRdb kept only the in-frame ones, dropping some. The repertoire holds about 28,000 clones, with roughly 84% as singletons. The sample was peripheral blood mononuclear cells, taken before any cancer treatment. The source is a man between 40 and 69 years old with stage III lung adenocarcinoma.

A single count supports this clone. CDR3 region: CASSQGPGTTTNTGELFF. CDR3 DNA: TGCGCCAGCAGCCAAGGACCCGGGACAACAACGAACACCGGGGAGCTGTTTTTT. The chain carries TRBV5-1 and TRBJ2-2, with TRBD1 as a possible D gene (6 bases). The germline CDR1 and CDR2 sequences are SGHRS and YFSETQ. The V and J ends lost 4 bases and 0 bases respectively, with 19 bases between them. The CDR3 has 18 amino acids. Full variable domain (remainder filled in from reference TRBV5-1 and TRBJ2-2): KAGVTQTPRYLIKTRGQQVTLSCSPISGHRSVSWYQQTPGQGLQFLFEYFSETQRNKGNFPGRFSGRQFSNSRSEMNVSTLELGDSALYLCASSQGPGTTTNTGELFFGEGSRLTVL.

The chain has TRBV11-3 and TRBJ2-2, with no clear D. The CDR3 runs 14 residues. V lost 2 bases, J lost 7 bases, and 11 bases lay in between. CDR1 is SGHNT, CDR2 YENEEA, per germline. CDR3 region: CASSLTAGSGELFF. Here the CDR3 DNA reads TGTGCCAGCAGCTTAACGGCTGGAAGCGGGGAGCTGTTTTTT.

The chain uses TRBV5-1 and TRBJ2-1; 10 bases fit TRBD2. Trimming took 6 bases from V and 3 from J; bases not matched to a gene: 6. Per the germline V gene, CDR1 is SGHRS and CDR2 is YFSETQ. This CDR3 comprises 15 residues. Here the CDR3 reads CASKGGTSVYNEQFF. DNA for the CDR3: TGCGCCAGCAAAGGCGGGACTAGCGTCTACAATGAGCAGTTCTTC.

This clone is a singleton in its sample. This sequence joins TRBV5-5 and TRBJ1-1, with D unresolved. Germline V gives CDR1 SGHKS, CDR2 YYEKEE (reference sequence). The CDR3 consists of 14 residues. Deletions cut 0 bases from V and 1 base from J, with 7 bases between. CDR3 in DNA: TGTGCCAGCAGCTTGGAGTGGGGGAACACTGAAGCTTTCTTT. This sequence encodes CASSLEWGNTEAFF.

V is TRBV5-1 and J is TRBJ2-1; maybe TRBD2 (6 bases). Trimming pared 3 bases from V and 4 bases from J, leaving 20 bases between. This CDR3 has 17 amino acids. Germline CDR1 is SGHRS and CDR2 is YFSETQ. The CDR3 DNA reads as TGCGCCAGCAGCTCCCGCGGCGTGGGGCGGGGTTACAATGAGCAGTTCTTC. It specifies CASSSRGVGRGYNEQFF.

This clone has only a few counts. V usage is TRBV7-9 and J usage is TRBJ1-3; the D is unclear. This CDR3 spans 15 amino acids. Germline CDR1 SEHNR, CDR2 FQNEAQ (reference sequence). Trimming cost V 0 bases and J 0 bases, with 6 bases left between them. CDR3 region: CASSLAGSSGNTIYF. CDR3 DNA: TGTGCCAGCAGCTTAGCTGGAAGCTCTGGAAACACCATATATTTT.

This rearrangement joins TRBV6-6 to TRBJ1-2; D perhaps matches TRBD1 (5 bases). The CDR3 is 14 residues long. CDR1 and CDR2 (germline): MNHNY, SVGAGI (reference sequence). V lost 5 bases to trimming and J lost 1 base, with 11 bases between them. CDR3 loop: CASSPGTLNYGYTF. CDR3 bases: TGTGCCAGCAGTCCGGGGACCCTTAACTATGGCTACACCTTC.

This clone was recorded a few times. This sequence joins TRBV5-1 and TRBJ2-7; D is perhaps TRBD1 (5 bases). CDR3 length: 15 residues. CDR1 is SGHRS, CDR2 YFSETQ, per germline. The V end was cut by 2 bases, the J end by 2 bases, with 14 bases between. The CDR3 reads CASSFQAGSAYEQYF. CDR3 sequence (DNA): TGCGCCAGCAGCTTCCAGGCAGGGTCTGCCTACGAGCAGTACTTC.

The J gene is TRBJ2-3, the V gene TRBV6-8; 8 bases are a match to TRBD1. V dropped 5 bases and J dropped 0; count of bases not matched to a gene: 4. The germline V gene has CDR1 MNHGY and CDR2 SAAAGT. The CDR3 is 15 residues long. CDR3 coding DNA: TGTGCCAGCAGTGTACAGGGGGGTAGCACAGATACGCAGTATTTT. It specifies CASSVQGGSTDTQYF.

V and J are TRBV15 and TRBJ2-1; 7 bases are shared with TRBD2. Germline V gene lookup returns CDR1 LNHNV and CDR2 YYDKDF (reference sequence). Trimming at V came to 1 base and at J to 0 bases, leaving 3 bases not matched to a gene. The CDR3 totals 16 residues. The DNA for the CDR3 is TGTGCCACCAGCAGAGGGGGGGGAAGCTCCTACAATGAGCAGTTCTTC. As protein: CATSRGGGSSYNEQFF.

The chain carries TRBV5-4 and TRBJ1-1; D remains ambiguous. The germline V gene encodes CDR1 SGHNT and CDR2 YYREEE (reference sequence). The CDR3 extends over 11 amino acids. V gave up 3 bases and J gave up 9 bases, with 9 bases separating them. In nucleotides, the CDR3 is TGTGCCAGCAGCTGGACGGAGAAAGCTTTCTTT. Its protein product is CASSWTEKAFF.

The V call is TRBV19, the J call TRBJ1-4, with TRBD1 identical over 8 bases. This CDR3 has 17 amino acids. Looked up from germline, CDR1 is LNHDA and CDR2 is SQIVND (reference sequence). J gave up 2 bases and V 3 bases, and 8 bases lay outside the gene matches. The CDR3 loop is CASSIRAGGPTNEKLFF. Written as DNA, the CDR3 is TGTGCCAGTAGTATTCGGGCAGGGGGCCCGACTAATGAAAAACTGTTTTTT. Supplemented by reference TRBV19 and TRBJ1-4, the full variable domain reads DGGITQSPKYLFRKEGQNVTLSCEQNLNHDAMYWYRQDPGQGLRLIYYSQIVNDFQKGDIAEGYSVSREKKESFPLTVTSAQKNPTAFYLCASSIRAGGPTNEKLFFGSGTQLSVL.

This clone is termed medium-sized (0.01 to 0.1%). The chain is built from TRBV18 and TRBJ2-7; the D call may be TRBD1 or TRBD2 (6 bases each). V lost 3 bases and J 2 bases, leaving 14 bases between the germline ends. This CDR3 is 15 amino acids long. Germline CDR1 is KGHSH and CDR2 is LQKENI. CDR3 bases: TGTGCCAGCTCACCGGGGGGCGGTGGAGCCTACGAGCAGTACTTC. It encodes CASSPGGGGAYEQYF.

The genes are TRBV5-1 and TRBJ2-7; D is ambiguous. The germline V and J ends were trimmed by 0 bases and 3 bases, with 13 bases remaining between them. The CDR3 is made up of 15 amino acids. Per germline, CDR1 SGHRS and CDR2 YFSETQ. This chain's CDR3 is CASSLEPTGGYEQYV. CDR3 nucleotides: TGCGCCAGCAGCTTGGAGCCAACGGGCGGCTACGAGCAGTACGTC.

This chain connects TRBV11-3 to TRBJ2-3, with a weak D call TRBD2 (5 bases). V was cut by 2 bases and J by 4 bases, with 13 bases left in between. This CDR3 comprises 15 residues. The germline gives CDR1 SGHNT, CDR2 YENEEA. Here the CDR3 reads CASSLRGGWADTQYF. CDR3 DNA sequence: TGTGCCAGCAGCTTAAGAGGAGGATGGGCAGATACGCAGTATTTT.

The chain combines TRBV15 with TRBJ1-4; unclear D gene. The CDR3 sequence is 14 residues long. Trimming removed 2 bases from V and 2 bases from J, with 6 bases in between. Germline assignment: CDR1 LNHNV and CDR2 YYDKDF (reference sequence). In DNA form, the CDR3 reads TGTGCCACCAGCAGAAGTTCCACTAATGAAAAACTGTTTTTT. It is translated as CATSRSSTNEKLFF.

This chain links TRBV2 with TRBJ2-5, with TRBD2 matching 10 bases. Germline CDR1 is SNHLY and CDR2 is FYNNEI. This CDR3 comprises 14 residues. The J segment lost 3 bases and the V segment lost 7 bases, leaving 5 bases of the junction unmatched. In DNA form, the CDR3 reads TGTGCCAGCATGGAGCGGGAGGGAAAAGAGACCCAGTACTTC. The encoded protein is CASMEREGKETQYF.

CDR3 DNA sequence: TGTGCCAGCAGCGCGACAGCGGGGTTATTCACAGATACGCAGTATTTT. Encoded protein: CASSATAGLFTDTQYF. This chain uses TRBV9 with TRBJ2-3; 7 bases agree with TRBD2. V was pared by 3 bases and J by 2 bases, with 9 bases of the junction left unmatched. In germline, CDR1 is SGDLS, CDR2 YYNGEE. This CDR3 spans 16 amino acids.